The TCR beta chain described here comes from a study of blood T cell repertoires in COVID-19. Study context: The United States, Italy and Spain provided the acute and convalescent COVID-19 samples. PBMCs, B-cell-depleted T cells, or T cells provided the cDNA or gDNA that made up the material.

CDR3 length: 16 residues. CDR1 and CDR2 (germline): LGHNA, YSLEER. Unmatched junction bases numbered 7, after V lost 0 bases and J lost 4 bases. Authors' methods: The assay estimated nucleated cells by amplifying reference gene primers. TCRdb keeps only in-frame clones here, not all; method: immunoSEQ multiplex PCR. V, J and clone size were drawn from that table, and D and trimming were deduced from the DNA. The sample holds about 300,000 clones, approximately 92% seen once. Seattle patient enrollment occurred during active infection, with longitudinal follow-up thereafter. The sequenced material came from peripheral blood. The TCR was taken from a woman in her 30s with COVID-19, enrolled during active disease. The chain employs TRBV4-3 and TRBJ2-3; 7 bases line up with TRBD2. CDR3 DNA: TGCGCCAGCAGCCAAGATTGGAGACTAGCTCCAGATACGCAGTATTTT. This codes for CASSQDWRLAPDTQYF.